Below are 8 T cell receptor beta chains sequenced from a single sample in a study of chemoradiotherapy in HPV16-positive cancers. Sequenced by immunoSEQ multiplex PCR; TCRdb stores in-frame clones only, minus some. The sample contains thousands of clones, over 70% of which appear only once. Sequencing used tumor tissue, obtained from a patient who underwent chemoradiotherapy. Source of these receptors: a human donor with HPV-associated anogenital cancer.

The chain is built from TRBV7-2 and TRBJ2-3; no clear D gene. The V and J ends lost 3 bases and 4 bases respectively, with 11 bases between them. CDR1 SGHTA and CDR2 FQGNSA come from the germline V gene. CDR3 length: 14 amino acids. The CDR3 coding sequence is TGTGCCAGCAGCTTCTATTCTAAGCCAGATACGCAGTATTTT. Its protein product is CASSFYSKPDTQYF.

This chain uses TRBV5-1 with TRBJ2-3; D is perhaps TRBD1 (5 bases). CDR3 length equals 14 residues. V was pared by 5 bases and J by 0 bases, with 10 bases between. CDR1 is SGHRS and CDR2 is YFSETQ in the germline V gene. CDR3 DNA: TGCGCCAGCAGTTTTGACAGTAGCACAGATACGCAGTATTTT. Its translation: CASSFDSSTDTQYF. The complete variable domain, with remaining parts taken from reference TRBV5-1 and TRBJ2-3, reads KAGVTQTPRYLIKTRGQQVTLSCSPISGHRSVSWYQQTPGQGLQFLFEYFSETQRNKGNFPGRFSGRQFSNSRSEMNVSTLELGDSALYLCASSFDSSTDTQYFGPGTRLTVL.

Judged by abundance, this clone is large (0.1 to 1%). J is TRBJ1-2 and V is TRBV2; tentative D call: TRBD1 (5 bases). This CDR3 region has 16 residues. V lost 0 bases to trimming and J lost 2 bases, with 13 bases between them. CDR1 is SNHLY and CDR2 is FYNNEI in the germline V gene. This chain's CDR3 is CASSEALLGLNYGYTF. The CDR3 DNA follows: TGTGCCAGCAGTGAAGCGCTTCTGGGACTGAACTATGGCTACACCTTC.

This clone has a single count. This chain connects TRBV5-1 to TRBJ2-5, with TRBD2 matching 11 bases. Germline V lookup: CDR1 SGHRS, CDR2 YFSETQ. The CDR3 runs 16 residues. V lost 3 bases and J lost 4; bases outside the gene matches: 8. The CDR3 DNA sequence: TGCGCCAGCAGCTCCACTGTAGCGGGGGGGGCAGAGACCCAGTACTTC. This encodes CASSSTVAGGAETQYF.

This clone was seen only a few times. The V gene is TRBV2, the J gene TRBJ1-1; D perhaps matches TRBD1 (5 bases). This CDR3 region has 14 residues. V was shortened by 5 bases and J by 6 bases, with 16 bases between the two germline ends. The germline V gene encodes CDR1 SNHLY and CDR2 FYNNEI. CDR3 bases: TGTGCCAGCAGTAGAGAAGGGACGCCACCTGAAGCTTTCTTT. This sequence encodes CASSREGTPPEAFF.

The V and J genes are TRBV2 and TRBJ1-5, with D possibly TRBD1 on 5 matching bases. Trimming took 8 bases from V and 1 from J, leaving 12 bases between them. CDR3 length equals 14 residues. Germline V gene data show CDR1 as SNHLY and CDR2 as FYNNEI. The CDR3 protein is CASSGGRSNQPQHF. The CDR3 DNA sequence: TGTGCCAGCTCGGGGGGAAGGAGCAATCAGCCCCAGCATTTT.

The chain employs TRBV28 and TRBJ2-7; D gene ambiguous. The CDR3 length is 12 residues. The V end was cut by 5 bases, the J end by 6 bases, with 11 bases between. The germline V gene has CDR1 MDHEN and CDR2 SYDVKM. The CDR3 here is CASSQTYGEQYF. The DNA of the CDR3 is TGTGCCAGCAGTCAGACCTACGGCGAGCAGTACTTC.

The chain carries TRBV27 and TRBJ2-2; D might be TRBD1 or TRBD2, each matching 5 bases. The CDR3 loop spans 14 amino acids. Germline V gene lookup returns CDR1 MNHEY and CDR2 SMNVEV (reference sequence). Deletions cut 3 bases from V and 4 bases from J, with 9 bases between. The CDR3 is CASSFGGSTGELFF. For the CDR3, the DNA is TGTGCCAGCAGTTTTGGGGGTAGCACCGGGGAGCTGTTTTTT.